This T cell receptor beta chain was retrieved from a study of blood T cell repertoires in COVID-19. Across the whole study: There were acute and convalescent COVID-19 samples, and they came from the United States, Italy and Spain. PBMCs, B-cell-depleted T cells, or T cells were the source of the cDNA or gDNA that made up the material.

Living in 24 US areas, the participants were between 18 and 89 years of age. Participants had their cohort set by participant-reported clinical history. CDR3 size: 16 residues. Assay: immunoSEQ multiplex PCR; the TCRdb copy retains only in-frame clones and omits some. The sample carries around 310,000 clones, under 90% recorded once. The material sequenced was PBMCs or T cells enriched from blood (not recorded which). V and J are TRBV21-1 and TRBJ2-1; the D segment call TRBD2 is taken from the table without a DNA check. TRBV21-1 is recorded as a pseudogene. This sequence was found in a woman in her 30s who had recovered from COVID-19. The CDR3 loop reads CARGVRLGQSYNEQFF. In DNA form, the CDR3 reads TGTGCCAGGGGGGTAAGACTAGGGCAGTCCTACAATGAGCAGTTCTTC.